The 25 T cell receptor beta chains below were found in one sample sequenced in a study of T cells in women clearing cervical HPV infection. TCRdb keeps only in-frame clones here, not all; method: immunoSEQ multiplex PCR. Its table lists roughly 45,000 clones. The sample consisted of blood buffy coat. The receptors shown here come from a woman aged 18 to 75 with a cervical HPV16 infection that either progressed to CIN3+ or cleared (not recorded which).

To note about this clone: The missing CDR3 end, 3 residues past where the read stops, is filled in from the germline J gene. V usage is TRBV5-4 and J usage is TRBJ1-1; 7 bases map to TRBD1. CDR1 and CDR2 from the germline V gene are SGHNT and YYREEE (reference sequence). This CDR3 is built from 16 residues. The trim removed 3 bases at V and 0 bases at J, leaving 8 bases unmatched. The CDR3 here is CASSSPTGKLNTEAFF. Partial CDR3 DNA: TGTGCCAGCAGCTCTCCGACAGGGAAGTTGAACACTGAA. Using reference TRBV5-4 and TRBJ1-1 for the parts outside the CDR3, the full variable domain is ETGVTQSPTHLIKTRGQQVTLRCSSQSGHNTVSWYQQALGQGPQFIFQYYREEENGRGNFPPRFSGLQFPNYSSELNVNALELDDSALYLCASSSPTGKLNTEAFFGQGTRLTVV.

The CDR3 DNA, read in part, is TGTGCCAGCAGCCCTGTGGGGGGGGCACTCCCCTCTGGAAACACC. It codes for CASSPVGGALPSGNT. The entire CDR3 sequence reads CASSPVGGALPSGNTIYF. This chain uses TRBV2 with TRBJ1-3; TRBD1 might be the D (6 bases). The read ends 3 residues before the CDR3 terminus; that terminus is restored from the germline J gene. V was trimmed by 6 bases and J by 0 bases, leaving 21 bases between them. CDR3 length: 18 amino acids. CDR1 is SNHLY and CDR2 is FYNNEI in the germline V gene.

In the case of this clone: The read ends 3 residues before the CDR3 terminus; that terminus is restored from the germline J gene. The chain links TRBV6-1 to TRBJ1-5, with 9 bases fitting TRBD1. The junction had 6 bases not matched to a gene; V was cut back by 5 bases and J by 4 bases. This CDR3 has 15 amino acids. The V gene's germline CDR1 is MNHNS and CDR2 SASEGT. This CDR3 is CASSKDRGTNQPQHF. The covered CDR3 bases are TGTGCCAGCAGTAAAGACAGGGGGACTAATCAGCCC.

Regarding this clone: The read ends 3 residues shy of where the CDR3 ends; the end is completed using the germline J gene. The rearrangement uses TRBV2 and TRBJ2-2; possible D gene TRBD1, 5 bases. The CDR3 has 16 amino acids. Germline V lookup: CDR1 SNHLY, CDR2 FYNNEI. CDR3 in amino acids: CASSLGRGSGANVLFF. The DNA read from the CDR3 is TGTGCCAGCAGTTTGGGGCGTGGGTCTGGGGCCAACGTG.

The CDR3 region is CASSSGLARSTDTYTF. CDR3 DNA (partial): TGTGCCAGCAGTTCGGGACTAGCGAGAAGCACAGATACC. The V and J genes are TRBV2 and TRBJ1-2, with D possibly being TRBD1 (5 bases). The CDR3 is cut off 3 residues early in the read; its end comes from the germline J gene. The CDR3 sequence is 16 residues long. Per germline, CDR1 SNHLY and CDR2 FYNNEI.

Concerning this clone itself: From the germline J gene comes the end of the CDR3, since the read stops 3 residues before it. The chain has TRBV5-1 and TRBJ2-3, with TRBD1 as a possible D gene (5 bases). This CDR3 has 13 residues. The germline CDR1 and CDR2 sequences are SGHRS and YFSETQ. V lost 1 base, J lost 4 bases, and 7 bases lay in between. Here the CDR3 reads CASSLTRADTQYF. The DNA read from the CDR3 is TGCGCCAGCAGCTTGACCAGGGCAGATACG.

For this clone: The observed sequence ends 3 residues before the CDR3 terminus, with the missing tail filled in from the germline J gene. The J gene is TRBJ2-5, the V gene TRBV2; no reliable D call. V dropped 9 bases and J dropped 0 bases, with 5 bases sitting between them. Germline V CDR1 and CDR2: SNHLY, FYNNEI. The CDR3 consists of 11 residues. CDR3 residues: CARDNQETQYF. Partial CDR3 DNA: TGTGCCAGAGACAACCAAGAGACC.

On this clone itself: The CDR3 end falls 3 residues outside the read, so it is completed with the germline J gene. J is TRBJ1-5 and V is TRBV6-1; D call uncertain. Trimming removed 2 bases at V and 4 bases at J, with 12 bases between. Germline V gives CDR1 MNHNS, CDR2 SASEGT. CDR3 length: 15 amino acids. Partial CDR3 DNA: TGTGCCAGCAGTGAATCTATCGGTCGGAATCAGCCC. It yields the protein CASSESIGRNQP. Given in full, the CDR3 is CASSESIGRNQPQHF.

Note on this clone: The missing CDR3 end, 3 residues past where the read stops, is filled in from the germline J gene. The V and J genes are TRBV10-2 and TRBJ1-1; D ambiguous. CDR1 is WSHSY, CDR2 SAAADI, per germline. Trimming left V 4 bases short and J 2 bases short, with 11 bases between. CDR3 length: 14 residues. Partial CDR3 DNA: TGCGCCAGCAGTGGAGTGACAACCAACACTGAA. Amino acids: CASSGVTTNTE. The complete CDR3 sequence is CASSGVTTNTEAFF.

Comment on this clone: The CDR3 goes on 3 residues after the read ends, and that part is filled in from the germline J gene. The chain joins TRBV7-3 to TRBJ2-3; 7 positions agree with TRBD2. After removal of 6 bases from V and 4 bases from J, the junction contained 10 bases not matched to a gene. This CDR3 region has 15 residues. Germline CDR1 is SGHTA and CDR2 is FQGTGA. The CDR3 DNA, read in part, is TGTGCCAGCAGTCTTGTCCGACTAGCACCAGATACG. Translation gives CASSLVRLAPDT. In full, the CDR3 is CASSLVRLAPDTQYF.

Of note for this clone: The CDR3 is cut off 3 residues early in the read; its end comes from the germline J gene. The chain couples TRBV7-2 to TRBJ2-4, with D possibly being TRBD1 (6 bases). This CDR3 has 14 residues. Germline V gene data show CDR1 as SGHTA and CDR2 as FQGNSA. CDR3 DNA (partial): TGTGCCAGCAGCTTAACCGGGCAGGGGAAAGGT. It specifies CASSLTGQGKG. Given in full, the CDR3 is CASSLTGQGKGQYF.

On this clone: The read ends 3 residues early relative to the CDR3; the germline J gene fills the gap. The chain uses TRBV5-1 and TRBJ2-3, with D tentatively TRBD2 (6 bases). The CDR3 spans 14 residues. Germline lookup yields CDR1 SGHRS and CDR2 YFSETQ. CDR3 sequence: CASSYRDFQETQYF. The part of the CDR3 DNA that was read is TGCGCCAGCAGCTACCGGGACTTCCAAGAGACG.

Remarks on this clone: The read terminates 3 residues before the CDR3 end, so the remaining end is supplied by the germline J gene. V usage is TRBV6-2 or TRBV6-3 and J usage is TRBJ1-5, with D possibly being TRBD1 (6 bases). The CDR3 sequence is 15 residues long. Germline loops: CDR1 MNHEY, CDR2 SVGEGT. Trimming left V 6 bases short and J 6 bases short, with 18 bases between. The CDR3 reads CASSPSTGYAQPQHF. Partial CDR3 DNA: TGTGCCAGCAGCCCCTCCACAGGGTACGCTCAGCCC.

A remark on this clone: The read ends 3 residues before the CDR3 terminus; that terminus is restored from the germline J gene. V is TRBV18 and J is TRBJ1-1; TRBD1 matches 7 bases. V lost 4 bases and J lost 1; bases outside the gene matches: 15. This CDR3 has 18 amino acids. Germline V gene data show CDR1 as KGHSH and CDR2 as LQKENI. The CDR3 loop reads CASSLTFSYRGRNTEAFF. CDR3 DNA (partial): TGTGCCAGCTCACTTACGTTCTCCTACAGGGGACGGAACACTGAA.

Comment on this clone: A read error may account for a junction end that differs from germline. At the DNA level, this CDR3 is encoded by other sequences in the same sample as well. CDR3 sequence: CASSGTGKSGNTIYF. The CDR3 DNA, read in part, is TGTGCCAGCAGCGGAACAGGGAAAAGTGGAAACACG. The rearrangement links TRBV7-9 to TRBJ1-3, with D perhaps matching TRBD1 (6 bases). The DNA ends 3 residues before the CDR3 does, and the rest of the CDR3 is filled in from the germline J gene. Germline CDR1 reads SEHNR; CDR2 reads FQNEAQ (reference sequence). CDR3 length equals 15 residues.

On this clone: From the germline J gene comes the end of the CDR3, since the read stops 3 residues before it. The V and J genes are TRBV20-1 and TRBJ1-1; D is possibly TRBD1 (6 bases). The germline gives CDR1 DFQATT, CDR2 SNEGSKA (reference sequence). The CDR3 spans 13 residues. V was cut by 3 bases and J by 1 base, with 9 bases left in between. Incomplete CDR3 DNA: TGCAGTGCTAGGAGCAGGGGGAACACTGAA. Protein sequence: CSARSRGNTE. The whole CDR3 protein is CSARSRGNTEAFF.

A word on this clone: The read ends 3 residues before the CDR3 terminus; that terminus is restored from the germline J gene. The chain links TRBV12-5 to TRBJ2-1; 12 bases align to TRBD2. The CDR3 extends over 15 amino acids. V lost 5 bases and J lost 6; bases outside the gene matches: 5. In germline, CDR1 is LGHNT, CDR2 FRNRAP. The CDR3 bases that were read are TGTGCTAGTGGTCGTACGGGACTAGCGGGCAATGAG. It encodes CASGRTGLAGNE. The complete CDR3 reads CASGRTGLAGNEQFF. The entire variable domain, with the rest obtained from reference TRBV12-5 and TRBJ2-1, is as follows: DARVTQTPRHKVTEMGQEVTMRCQPILGHNTVFWYRQTMMQGLELLAYFRNRAPLDDSGMPKDRFSAEMPDATLATLKIQPSEPRDSAVYFCASGRTGLAGNEQFFGPGTRLTVL.

CDR3: CASSLKDSNEKLFF. The CDR3 bases that were read are TGCGCCAGCAGCCTTAAGGACAGTAATGAAAAA. The gene calls are TRBV5-1 and TRBJ1-4; tentative D call: TRBD1 (6 bases). Read data end 3 residues before the CDR3 end; the end is taken from the germline J gene. V gave up 4 bases and J gave up 4 bases, with 11 bases separating them. Germline V gene data show CDR1 as SGHRS and CDR2 as YFSETQ. The CDR3 covers 14 residues.

Notes on this clone: The read comes to an end 3 residues before the CDR3 does, leaving the germline J gene to fill in the end. The V call is TRBV7-3, the J call TRBJ2-2; no definite D call. CDR1 and CDR2 (germline): SGHTA, FQGTGA. This CDR3 spans 15 amino acids. Trimming pared 4 bases from V and 0 bases from J, leaving 9 bases between. CDR3 residues: CASSSPGANTGELFF. The CDR3 DNA, read in part, is TGTGCCAGCAGCTCTCCAGGAGCGAACACCGGGGAG.

Worth noting for this clone: Sequencing ends 3 residues short of the CDR3 end; the germline J gene provides the rest. The chain uses TRBV10-3 and TRBJ2-5; weak D call: TRBD2 (6 bases). This CDR3 is 11 amino acids long. Germline V gene data show CDR1 as ENHRY and CDR2 as SYGVKD. The V and J ends lost 9 bases and 7 bases respectively, with 12 bases between them. CDR3 loop: CAIGRGMTQYF. The CDR3 DNA, read in part, is TGTGCCATAGGACGGGGGATGACC.

Points on this clone: The CDR3 extends 3 residues past the end of the read, so its final part is completed from the germline J gene. This chain joins TRBV5-4 and TRBJ2-5, with TRBD2 as a possible D gene (6 bases). Germline V gives CDR1 SGHNT, CDR2 YYREEE (reference sequence). The CDR3 runs 15 residues. The V end was cut by 4 bases, the J end by 2 bases, with 15 bases between. CDR3 DNA, as far as it was read: TGTGCCAGCAGCCTCACAGGTGGGGGGCAAGAGACC. This translates into CASSLTGGGQET. The CDR3 reads in full as CASSLTGGGQETQYF. The full variable domain, with the rest looked up from reference TRBV5-4 and TRBJ2-5, is ETGVTQSPTHLIKTRGQQVTLRCSSQSGHNTVSWYQQALGQGPQFIFQYYREEENGRGNFPPRFSGLQFPNYSSELNVNALELDDSALYLCASSLTGGGQETQYFGPGTRLLVL.

On this clone: The CDR3 extends 3 residues past the end of the read, so its final part is completed from the germline J gene. The chain uses TRBV19 and TRBJ2-7, with 8 bases aligning to TRBD2. The CDR3 extends over 16 amino acids. CDR1 LNHDA and CDR2 SQIVND come from the germline V gene (reference sequence). V lost 0 bases to trimming and J lost 2 bases; unmatched junction nucleotides: 6. CDR3: CASSIDRGGTPYEQYF. The part of the CDR3 DNA that was read is TGTGCCAGTAGTATAGACCGCGGGGGGACTCCCTACGAG.

This chain's CDR3 is CASSHPGQGALDDYTF. The CDR3 bases that were read are TGTGCCAGCTCACACCCGGGACAGGGGGCATTAGATGAC. The rearrangement joins TRBV18 to TRBJ1-2, with TRBD1 matching 12 bases. The read halts 3 residues ahead of the CDR3 end, with the missing end drawn from the germline J gene. The CDR3 length is 16 residues. Germline lookup yields CDR1 KGHSH and CDR2 LQKENI.

Note on this clone: The CDR3 end falls 3 residues outside the read, so it is completed with the germline J gene. The chain is built from TRBV13 and TRBJ2-1; 7 bases map to TRBD1. Trimming took 5 bases from V and 3 from J; bases not matched to a gene: 7. There are 15 residues in the CDR3. Germline V CDR1 and CDR2: PRHDT, FYEKMQ (reference sequence). The CDR3 loop reads CASSNSGTVYNEQFF. The CDR3 DNA, read in part, is TGTGCCAGCAGCAACTCCGGGACAGTCTACAATGAG.

A note on this clone: Read coverage stops 3 residues before the CDR3 terminus; the germline J gene supplies the remainder. The J gene is TRBJ2-3, the V gene TRBV3-1 (or the pseudogene TRBV3-2), with a weak D call TRBD2 (5 bases). This CDR3 is 14 amino acids long. Per germline, CDR1 LGHDT and CDR2 YNNKEL (reference sequence). Trimming left V 0 bases short and J 8 bases short, with 12 bases between. Incomplete CDR3 DNA: TGTGCCAGCAGCCAAGATCGGAGCGGTACTACG. Its translation is CASSQDRSGTT. The full CDR3 protein reads CASSQDRSGTTQYF.